This TCR beta chain was profiled in a study of blood T cell repertoires in COVID-19. Study background: Donors in the United States, Italy and Spain gave samples during acute or convalescent COVID-19. Sources were T cells, B-cell-depleted T cells, or PBMCs; the material itself was cDNA or gDNA.

The authors' processing: Amplification of reference gene primers was used by the study to estimate nucleated cell counts. TCRdb's table, derived via immunoSEQ multiplex PCR, lists solely in-frame clones and lacks some. That table supplies the V and J calls and clone size; D and trimming were determined from the DNA. The sample consists of about 160,000 clones, roughly nine tenths of them appearing once. Germline loops: CDR1 LNHDA, CDR2 SQIVND (reference sequence). The CDR3 has 15 residues. Trimming shortened V by 3 bases and J by 4 bases, and 15 bases separated the two germline ends. The sequence was obtained from a man between 60 and 75 years old with active or convalescent COVID-19. The V call is TRBV19, the J call TRBJ2-5; D possibly corresponds to TRBD2 (5 bases). Source material: peripheral blood. CDR3 protein: CASSMSRLRAETQYF. CDR3 coding DNA: TGTGCCAGTAGTATGAGTCGGTTGAGGGCAGAGACCCAGTACTTC.